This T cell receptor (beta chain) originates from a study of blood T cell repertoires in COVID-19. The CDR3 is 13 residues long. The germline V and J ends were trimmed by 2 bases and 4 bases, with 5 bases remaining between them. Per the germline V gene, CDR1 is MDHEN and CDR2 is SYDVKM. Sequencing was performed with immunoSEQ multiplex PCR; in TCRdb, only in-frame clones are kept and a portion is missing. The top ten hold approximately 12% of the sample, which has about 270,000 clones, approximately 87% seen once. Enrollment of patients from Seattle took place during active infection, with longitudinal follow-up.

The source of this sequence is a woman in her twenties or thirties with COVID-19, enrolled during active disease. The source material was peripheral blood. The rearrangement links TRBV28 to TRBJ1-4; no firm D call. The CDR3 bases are TGTGCCAGCAGTTTAGCGGATAATGAAAAACTGTTTTTT. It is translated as CASSLADNEKLFF.